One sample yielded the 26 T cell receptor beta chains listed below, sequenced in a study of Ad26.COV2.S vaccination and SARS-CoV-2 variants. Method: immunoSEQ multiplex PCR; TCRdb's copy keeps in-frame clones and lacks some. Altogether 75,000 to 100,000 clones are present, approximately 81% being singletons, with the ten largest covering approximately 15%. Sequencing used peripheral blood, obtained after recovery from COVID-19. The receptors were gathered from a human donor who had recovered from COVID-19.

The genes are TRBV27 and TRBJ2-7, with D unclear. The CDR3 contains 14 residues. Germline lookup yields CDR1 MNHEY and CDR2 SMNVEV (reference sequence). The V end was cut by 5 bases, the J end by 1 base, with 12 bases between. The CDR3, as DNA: TGTGCCAGCAGTCCCGTGGACGGATCCTACGAGCAGTACTTC. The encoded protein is CASSPVDGSYEQYF.

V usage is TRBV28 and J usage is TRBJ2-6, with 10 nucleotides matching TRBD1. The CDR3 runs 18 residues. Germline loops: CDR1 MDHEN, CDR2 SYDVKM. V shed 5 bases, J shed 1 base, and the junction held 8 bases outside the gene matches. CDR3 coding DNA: TGTGCCAGCAGTCCGATGACAGGGGGCGTTTCTGGGGCCAACGTCCTGACTTTC. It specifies CASSPMTGGVSGANVLTF.

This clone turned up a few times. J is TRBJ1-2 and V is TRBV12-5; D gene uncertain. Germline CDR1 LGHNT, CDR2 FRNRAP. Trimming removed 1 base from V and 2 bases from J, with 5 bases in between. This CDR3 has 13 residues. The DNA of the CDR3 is TGTGCTAGTGGTTTGGACAGAAACTATGGCTACACCTTC. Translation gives CASGLDRNYGYTF.

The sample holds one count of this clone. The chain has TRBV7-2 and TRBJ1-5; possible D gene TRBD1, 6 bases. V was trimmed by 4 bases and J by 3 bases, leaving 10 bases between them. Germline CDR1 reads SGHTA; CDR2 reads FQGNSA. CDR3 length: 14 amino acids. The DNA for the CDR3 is TGTGCCAGCAGCTCGACAGGTCACAATCAGCCCCAGCATTTT. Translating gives CASSSTGHNQPQHF. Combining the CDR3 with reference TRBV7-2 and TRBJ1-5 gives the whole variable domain GAGVSQSPSNKVTEKGKDVELRCDPISGHTALYWYRQSLGQGLEFLIYFQGNSAPDKSGLPSDRFSAERTGGSVSTLTIQRTQQEDSAVYLCASSSTGHNQPQHFGDGTRLSIL.

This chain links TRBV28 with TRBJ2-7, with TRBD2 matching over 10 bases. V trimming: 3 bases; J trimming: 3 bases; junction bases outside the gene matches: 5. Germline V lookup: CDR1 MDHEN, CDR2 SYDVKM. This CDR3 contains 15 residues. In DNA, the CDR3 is TGTGCCAGCAGTTTCCTAGCGGGAGCCAACTACGAGCAGTACTTC. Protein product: CASSFLAGANYEQYF.

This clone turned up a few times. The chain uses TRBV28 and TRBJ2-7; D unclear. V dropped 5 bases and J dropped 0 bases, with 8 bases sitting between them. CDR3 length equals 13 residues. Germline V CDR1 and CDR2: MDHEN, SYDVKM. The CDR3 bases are TGTGCCAGCAGTGGCGGCGTCTCCTACGAGCAGTACTTC. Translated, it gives CASSGGVSYEQYF.

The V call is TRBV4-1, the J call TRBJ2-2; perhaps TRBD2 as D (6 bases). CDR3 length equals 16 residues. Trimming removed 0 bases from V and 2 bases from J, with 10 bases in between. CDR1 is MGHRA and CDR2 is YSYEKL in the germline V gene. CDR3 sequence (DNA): TGCGCCAGCAGCCAAGAGACTAGTCGAAACACCGGGGAGCTGTTTTTT. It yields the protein CASSQETSRNTGELFF.

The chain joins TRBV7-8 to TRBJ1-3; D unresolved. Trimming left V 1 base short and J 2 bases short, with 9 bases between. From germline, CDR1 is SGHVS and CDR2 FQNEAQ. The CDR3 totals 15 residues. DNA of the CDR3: TGTGCCAGCAGCTTAGGGCCGTCCACTGGAAACACCATATATTTT. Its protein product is CASSLGPSTGNTIYF.

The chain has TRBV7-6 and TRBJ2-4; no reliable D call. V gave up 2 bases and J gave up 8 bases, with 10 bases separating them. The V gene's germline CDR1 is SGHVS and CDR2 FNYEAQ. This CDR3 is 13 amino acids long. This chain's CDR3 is CASSLNERDIQYF. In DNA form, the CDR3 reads TGTGCCAGCAGCTTAAACGAACGGGACATTCAGTACTTC.

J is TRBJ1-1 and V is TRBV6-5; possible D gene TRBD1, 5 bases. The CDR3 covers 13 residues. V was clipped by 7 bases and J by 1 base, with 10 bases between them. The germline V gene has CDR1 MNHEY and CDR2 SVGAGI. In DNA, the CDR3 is TGTGCCAGCAAGGGGAGGGCGAACACTGAAGCTTTCTTT. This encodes CASKGRANTEAFF.

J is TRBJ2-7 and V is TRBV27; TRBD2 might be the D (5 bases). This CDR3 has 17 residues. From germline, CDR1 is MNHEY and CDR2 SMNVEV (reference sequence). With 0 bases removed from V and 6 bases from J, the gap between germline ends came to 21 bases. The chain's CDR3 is CASSLSLPPLGVGEQYF. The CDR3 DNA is TGTGCCAGCAGTTTATCCCTCCCCCCCCTGGGAGTTGGCGAGCAGTACTTC.

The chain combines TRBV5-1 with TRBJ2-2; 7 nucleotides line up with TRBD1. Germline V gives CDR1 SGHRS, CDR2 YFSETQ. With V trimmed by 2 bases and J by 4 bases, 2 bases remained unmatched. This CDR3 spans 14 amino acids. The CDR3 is CASSLDRVTGELFF. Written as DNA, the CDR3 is TGCGCCAGCAGCTTAGACAGGGTCACCGGGGAGCTGTTTTTT.

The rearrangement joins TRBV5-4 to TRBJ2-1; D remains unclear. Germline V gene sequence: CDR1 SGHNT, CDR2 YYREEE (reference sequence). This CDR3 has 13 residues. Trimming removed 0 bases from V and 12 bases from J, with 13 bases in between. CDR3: CASSLAGPGGQFF. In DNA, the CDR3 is TGTGCCAGCAGCTTGGCGGGTCCCGGCGGGCAGTTCTTC.

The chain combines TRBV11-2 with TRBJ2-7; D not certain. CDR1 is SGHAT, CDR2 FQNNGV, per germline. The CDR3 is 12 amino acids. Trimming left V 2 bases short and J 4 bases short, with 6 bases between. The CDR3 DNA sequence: TGTGCCAGCAGCTTAACCGGGTACGAGCAGTACTTC. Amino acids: CASSLTGYEQYF.

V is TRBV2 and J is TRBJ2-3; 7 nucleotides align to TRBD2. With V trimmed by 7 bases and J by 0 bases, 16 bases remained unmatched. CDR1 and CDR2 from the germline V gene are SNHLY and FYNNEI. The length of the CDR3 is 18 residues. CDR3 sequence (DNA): TGTGCCAGCACCTTCTCAGTCGTACTAGCGACTAGCACAGATACGCAGTATTTT. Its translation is CASTFSVVLATSTDTQYF. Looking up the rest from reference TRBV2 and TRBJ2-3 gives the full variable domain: EPEVTQTPSHQVTQMGQEVILRCVPISNHLYFYWYRQILGQKVEFLVSFYNNEISEKSEIFDDQFSVERPDGSNFTLKIRSTKLEDSAMYFCASTFSVVLATSTDTQYFGPGTRLTVL.

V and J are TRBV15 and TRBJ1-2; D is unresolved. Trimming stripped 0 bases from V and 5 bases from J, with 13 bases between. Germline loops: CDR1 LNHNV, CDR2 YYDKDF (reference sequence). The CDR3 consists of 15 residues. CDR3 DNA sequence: TGTGCCACCAGCAGAGATAAGTGGGGAGGTTATGGCTACACCTTC. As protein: CATSRDKWGGYGYTF.

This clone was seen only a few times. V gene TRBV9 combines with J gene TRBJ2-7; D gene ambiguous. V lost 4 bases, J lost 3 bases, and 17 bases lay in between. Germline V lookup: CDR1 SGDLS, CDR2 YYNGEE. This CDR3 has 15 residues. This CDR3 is CASSPQSVLGYEQYF. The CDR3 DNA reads TGTGCCAGCAGCCCACAGTCGGTGTTAGGCTACGAGCAGTACTTC.

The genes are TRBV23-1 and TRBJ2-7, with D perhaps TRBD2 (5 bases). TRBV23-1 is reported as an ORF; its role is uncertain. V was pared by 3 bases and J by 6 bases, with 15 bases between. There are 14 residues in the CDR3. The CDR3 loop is CASSHPARAGEQYF. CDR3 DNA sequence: TGCGCCAGCAGTCACCCCGCACGGGCGGGCGAGCAGTACTTC.

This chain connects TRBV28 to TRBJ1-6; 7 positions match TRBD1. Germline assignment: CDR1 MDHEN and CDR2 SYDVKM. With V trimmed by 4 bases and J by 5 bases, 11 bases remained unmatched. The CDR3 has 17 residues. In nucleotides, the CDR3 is TGTGCCAGCAGTTCCCTGGACAGGAGTGAAAATAATTCACCCCTCCACTTT. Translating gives CASSSLDRSENNSPLHF.

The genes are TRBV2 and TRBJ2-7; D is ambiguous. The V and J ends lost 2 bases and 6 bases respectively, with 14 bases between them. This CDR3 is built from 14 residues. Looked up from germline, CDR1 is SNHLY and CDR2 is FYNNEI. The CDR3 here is CASSEWRDAGEQYF. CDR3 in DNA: TGTGCCAGCAGTGAATGGCGCGATGCTGGCGAGCAGTACTTC. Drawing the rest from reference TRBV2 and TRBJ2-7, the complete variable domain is EPEVTQTPSHQVTQMGQEVILRCVPISNHLYFYWYRQILGQKVEFLVSFYNNEISEKSEIFDDQFSVERPDGSNFTLKIRSTKLEDSAMYFCASSEWRDAGEQYFGPGTRLTVT.

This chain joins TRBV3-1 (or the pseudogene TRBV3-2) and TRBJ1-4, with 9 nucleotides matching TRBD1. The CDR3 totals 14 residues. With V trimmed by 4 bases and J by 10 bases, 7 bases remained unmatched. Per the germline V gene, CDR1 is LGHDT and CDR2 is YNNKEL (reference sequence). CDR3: CASSPGQGLVKLFF. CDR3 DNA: TGTGCCAGCAGCCCGGGACAGGGATTAGTAAAACTGTTTTTT.

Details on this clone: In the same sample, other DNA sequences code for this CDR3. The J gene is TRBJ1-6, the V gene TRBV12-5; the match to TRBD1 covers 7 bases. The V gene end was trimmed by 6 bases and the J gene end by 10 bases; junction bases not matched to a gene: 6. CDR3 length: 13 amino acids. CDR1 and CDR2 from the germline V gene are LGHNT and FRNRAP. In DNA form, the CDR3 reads TGTGCTAGTGGGCGACAGGGTGACTCACCCCTCCACTTT. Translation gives CASGRQGDSPLHF.

The CDR3 DNA sequence: TGTGCCAGTAAGTCGGTTAATGAAAAACTGTTTTTT. Translating it yields CASKSVNEKLFF. The chain employs TRBV19 and TRBJ1-4; D is unresolved. CDR3 length: 12 residues. Germline CDR1 reads LNHDA; CDR2 reads SQIVND (reference sequence). Trimming took off 7 bases at V and 4 bases at J, with 7 bases between the two ends.

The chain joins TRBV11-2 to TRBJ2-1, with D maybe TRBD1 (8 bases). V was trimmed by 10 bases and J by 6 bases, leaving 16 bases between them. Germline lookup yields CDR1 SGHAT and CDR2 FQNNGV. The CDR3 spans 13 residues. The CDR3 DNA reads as TGTGCCACCAATAACAGGGGGGGCAATGAGCAGTTCTTC. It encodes CATNNRGGNEQFF.

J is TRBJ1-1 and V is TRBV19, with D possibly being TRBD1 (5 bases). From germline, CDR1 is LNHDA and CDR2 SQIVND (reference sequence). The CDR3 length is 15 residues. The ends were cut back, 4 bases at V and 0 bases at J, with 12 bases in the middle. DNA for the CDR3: TGTGCCAGTAGTAGGGTGACAGACATGAACACTGAAGCTTTCTTT. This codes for CASSRVTDMNTEAFF.

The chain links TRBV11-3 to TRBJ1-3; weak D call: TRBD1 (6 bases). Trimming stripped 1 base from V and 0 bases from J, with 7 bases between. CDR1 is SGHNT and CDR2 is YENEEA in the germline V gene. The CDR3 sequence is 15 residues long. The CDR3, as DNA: TGTGCCAGCAGCTTAGGGACAGTCTCTGGAAACACCATATATTTT. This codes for CASSLGTVSGNTIYF.